The TCR beta chain under discussion was sequenced for a study of cytomegalovirus exposure and HLA in healthy donors. The study's findings and limits: The study listed 164 cytomegalovirus-associated TCR beta chains.

PCR involved 60 Vbeta and 13 Jbeta primers. Generated by immunoSEQ multiplex PCR, the TCRdb table keeps only in-frame clones and is missing some. Reported are under 65,000 clones; the ten largest clones contain approximately 12%. The CDR3 sequence is 17 residues long. CDR1 is LNHDA and CDR2 is SQIVND in the germline V gene (reference sequence). V was clipped by 2 bases and J by 0 bases, with 17 bases between them. About this clone: The antigen is not known.

Sequencing used PBMCs. This chain joins TRBV19 and TRBJ2-7, with a possible D match to TRBD2 (5 bases). This sequence was found in a woman in her thirties in good health and CMV-seropositive. The CDR3, as DNA: TGTGCCAGTAGTATAAGAGGGCTAGCCGTCAGCTCCTACGAGCAGTACTTC. This encodes CASSIRGLAVSSYEQYF.